A single sample is the source of the 13 T cell receptor beta chains below, sequenced in a study of post-analysis software for immune sequencing data. These receptors have no known antigen. Each TCR beta cDNA library carried unique molecular identifiers. TCRdb re-called the PCR reads through MiXCR, storing one row per CDR3 protein. Among roughly 600,000 distinct CDR3 sequences listed, roughly 40% were seen once. Findings and caveats of the study: Patients carried roughly 5 TRBV segments more frequently than controls did, and TRBV5-6, TRBV5-1 and TRBV20-1 were among them.

Sequenced material: blood. These receptors all come from a girl aged 10 to 17 with multiple sclerosis.

This chain uses TRBV12-3 or TRBV12-4 with TRBJ1-5, with D unresolved. V lost 4 bases and J 7 bases, leaving 8 bases between the germline ends. There are 12 residues in the CDR3. The CDR3 nucleotides are TGTGCCAGCAGTTCGTTTGGGCAGCCCCAGCATTTT. Amino acids: CASSSFGQPQHF.

J is TRBJ2-1 and V is TRBV25-1; D is unresolved. Germline lookup yields CDR1 MGHDK and CDR2 SYGVNS. The CDR3 loop spans 15 amino acids. Trimming cost V 6 bases and J 7 bases, with 19 bases left between them. This CDR3 reads CASSPHRVRFNEQFF. The DNA for the CDR3 is TGTGCCAGCAGCCCCCATCGCGTACGATTTAATGAGCAGTTCTTC. Full variable domain (missing parts from reference TRBV25-1 and TRBJ2-1): EADIYQTPRYLVIGTGKKITLECSQTMGHDKMYWYQQDPGMELHLIHYSYGVNSTEKGDLSSESTVSRIRTEHFPLTLESARPSHTSQYLCASSPHRVRFNEQFFGPGTRLTVL.

The chain employs TRBV4-1 and TRBJ2-7, with a possible D match to TRBD1 (5 bases). Germline V gene sequence: CDR1 MGHRA, CDR2 YSYEKL. CDR3 length equals 14 residues. Trimming removed 1 base from V and 4 bases from J, with 11 bases in between. The CDR3 loop is CASSQGRVEYEQYF. DNA for the CDR3: TGCGCCAGCAGCCAAGGCAGGGTGGAATACGAGCAGTACTTC.

The chain recombines TRBV6-5 with TRBJ2-7, with D unresolved. The last part of the DNA fits TRBJ2-5 better; the J call may be wrong. The CDR3 covers 12 residues. The V gene's germline CDR1 is MNHEY and CDR2 SVGAGI. The CDR3 bases are TGTGCCAGCAGTTCCCAGACTGCGACCCAGTACTTC. The encoded protein is CASSSQTATQYF.

The rearrangement links TRBV5-1 to TRBJ2-7; no clear D. The V end lost 0 bases, the J end lost 7 bases, and 11 bases lay between the germline ends. This CDR3 contains 13 residues. CDR1 SGHRS and CDR2 YFSETQ come from the germline V gene. In DNA form, the CDR3 reads TGCGCCAGCAGCTTGGAAGTAGACCGGGAGCAGTACTTC. This sequence encodes CASSLEVDREQYF.

The chain employs TRBV7-2 and TRBJ2-7; 8 nucleotides match TRBD1. J lost 0 bases, V lost 1 base, and 5 bases had no gene match. The CDR3 contains 16 residues. CDR1 SGHTA and CDR2 FQGNSA come from the germline V gene. The CDR3 coding sequence is TGTGCCAGCAGCTTAGGGGGGACAGGAATCTCCTACGAGCAGTACTTC. Translated, it gives CASSLGGTGISYEQYF. Supplemented by reference TRBV7-2 and TRBJ2-7, the full variable domain reads GAGVSQSPSNKVTEKGKDVELRCDPISGHTALYWYRQSLGQGLEFLIYFQGNSAPDKSGLPSDRFSAERTGGSVSTLTIQRTQQEDSAVYLCASSLGGTGISYEQYFGPGTRLTVT.

This rearrangement joins TRBV6-6 to TRBJ2-1; the D call may be TRBD1 or TRBD2 (5 bases each). The germline CDR1 and CDR2 sequences are MNHNY and SVGAGI (reference sequence). The CDR3 length is 16 residues. With 0 bases removed from V and 4 bases from J, the gap between germline ends came to 13 bases. The CDR3 bases are TGTGCCAGCAGTTACTCAACAGGAATAGCGTACAATGAGCAGTTCTTC. Encoded protein: CASSYSTGIAYNEQFF.

This clonotype was recorded a few times. This rearrangement joins TRBV12-3 or TRBV12-4 to TRBJ2-3, with D tentatively TRBD2 (6 bases). Trimming took 8 bases from V and 2 from J, leaving 14 bases between them. This CDR3 region has 14 residues. The CDR3 DNA sequence: TGTGCCAGCGGAATCGGGGGTCCCACAGATACGCAGTATTTT. Amino acid sequence: CASGIGGPTDTQYF.

The chain uses TRBV27 and TRBJ2-7; D not resolved. V was shortened by 4 bases and J by 0 bases, with 13 bases between the two germline ends. The germline CDR1 and CDR2 sequences are MNHEY and SMNVEV (reference sequence). The CDR3 is made up of 15 amino acids. CDR3 sequence: CASSSIGFSSYEQYF. CDR3 nucleotides: TGTGCCAGCAGTTCGATTGGTTTTAGCTCCTACGAGCAGTACTTC.

There are many counts of this clonotype. The V gene is TRBV7-3, the J gene TRBJ2-5; D assignment may be TRBD1 or TRBD2 (5 bases each). This CDR3 comprises 13 residues. Germline V lookup: CDR1 SGHTA, CDR2 FQGTGA. V dropped 6 bases and J dropped 1 base, with 9 bases sitting between them. CDR3 loop: CASSSGPQETQYF. Here the CDR3 DNA reads TGTGCCAGCAGTTCGGGACCCCAAGAGACCCAGTACTTC.

This chain joins TRBV5-1 and TRBJ2-1; D is ambiguous. V was cut by 0 bases and J by 5 bases, with 15 bases left in between. Germline CDR1 reads SGHRS; CDR2 reads YFSETQ. This CDR3 region has 16 residues. CDR3: CASSLAFETWDNEQFF. CDR3 DNA: TGCGCCAGCAGCTTGGCCTTCGAGACTTGGGACAATGAGCAGTTCTTC.

The rearrangement links TRBV20-1 to TRBJ2-3; 15 bases line up with TRBD2. The CDR3 has 16 residues. Germline assignment: CDR1 DFQATT and CDR2 SNEGSKA (reference sequence). V lost 5 bases, J lost 8 bases, and 11 bases stayed unmatched. The CDR3: CSAGGSGLAGGSTQYF. The CDR3 DNA is TGCAGTGCTGGGGGGTCGGGACTAGCGGGGGGATCTACGCAGTATTTT.

The chain carries TRBV12-3 or TRBV12-4 and TRBJ2-3; TRBD2 is a possible D gene (5 bases). CDR3 length: 14 amino acids. V was pared by 4 bases and J by 0 bases, with 8 bases between. The CDR3 region has the DNA TGTGCCAGCAGTTACGGGGTGAGCACAGATACGCAGTATTTT. Amino acid sequence: CASSYGVSTDTQYF.